This TCR beta chain appears in the sequencing data of a study of T-cell reconstitution after alpha-beta-depleted transplantation in children. Preparation of the TCRbeta library involved a method that used unique molecular identifiers. TCRdb fed the PCR reads into MiXCR, producing one record per CDR3 protein. Here the sample spans about 600,000 distinct CDR3 sequences, roughly a tenth being singletons. The CDR3 runs 18 residues. Between the trimmed V and J ends, which lost 0 bases and 1 base, there was a span of 17 bases. This clonotype has only a few counts. This rearrangement joins TRBV12-3 or TRBV12-4 to TRBJ2-3, with TRBD2 as a possible D gene (8 bases). The sequencing used PBMCs from the stem cell graft donor, collected from the stem cell graft. The TCR sequence derives from a human donor who donated a stem cell graft to a child with acute myeloid leukemia. The CDR3 DNA reads as TGTGCCAGCAGTTTAGCCGAGGGGGCGGGAGGCCGCACAGATACGCAGTATTTT. It encodes CASSLAEGAGGRTDTQYF.